This TCR beta chain was observed in a study of technical replicates of blood from several donors. The V end lost 5 bases, the J end lost 0 bases, and 8 bases lay between the germline ends. Germline V gene sequence: CDR1 SGHAT, CDR2 FQNNGV. The CDR3 is made up of 13 amino acids. The table came from immunoSEQ multiplex PCR; TCRdb's copy has only in-frame clones and leaves some out. The sample has roughly 70,000 clones, roughly 94% seen once. Sequenced sample: T cells isolated from PBMCs. V and J are TRBV11-2 and TRBJ2-7; D unclear. The TCR comes from a human donor in good health. Here the CDR3 DNA reads TGTGCCAGCAGCATCAGCGTCTCCTACGAGCAGTACTTC. Translating it yields CASSISVSYEQYF. The entire variable domain, with the rest obtained from reference TRBV11-2 and TRBJ2-7, is as follows: EAGVAQSPRYKIIEKRQSVAFWCNPISGHATLYWYQQILGQGPKLLIQFQNNGVVDDSQLPKDRFSAERLKGVDSTLKIQPAKLEDSAVYLCASSISVSYEQYFGPGTRLTVT.